Listed below are T cell receptor beta chains from one sample, sequenced in a study of blood T cell repertoires in COVID-19. Profiled with immunoSEQ multiplex PCR; TCRdb holds only in-frame clones, not every one. The data contain over 200,000 clones, around 80% of them singletons. The sequenced sample was peripheral blood. Receptors originate from a woman in her thirties or forties with acute or convalescent COVID-19. CDR3s include the opening cysteine and the closing phenylalanine or tryptophan. D genes are given only for firm matches. Expanded clones are given a class, and other clones once, few, many or no size at all.

few,TRBJ2-2,TRBV24-1,-,16,TGTGCCACCAGTGTTCGACAGCTCCGAGGTCCCGGGGAGCTGTTTTTT,CATSVRQLRGPGELFF
-,TRBJ2-7,TRBV20-1,TRBD1,15,TGCAGTGCTAGTCGAAAAACCATGACAGGGCGCGAGCAGTACTTC,CSASRKTMTGREQYF
-,TRBJ2-1,TRBV27,-,15,TGTGCCAGCAGTCCCCGACTCCTCCCCTACAATGAGCAGTTCTTC,CASSPRLLPYNEQFF
few,TRBJ2-7,TRBV5-1,-,13,TGCGCCAGCAGCTCTCAGGGAAGGCGCGAGCAGTACTTC,CASSSQGRREQYF
-,TRBJ2-5,TRBV30,-,13,TGTGCCTGGAGTGTACGACAGCAAGAGACCCAGTACTTC,CAWSVRQQETQYF
-,TRBJ2-1,TRBV6-6,-,12,TGTGCCAGCAGTTATTCGGGGGAAGAGCAGTTCTTC,CASSYSGEEQFF
-,TRBJ2-2,TRBV7-2,-,13,TGTGCCAGCAGCTTGGGGCCCACCGGGGAGCTGTTTTTT,CASSLGPTGELFF
few,TRBJ2-7,TRBV5-4,TRBD2,18,TGTGCCAGCAGCTTGGCCACGGGGGCTAGCGGGAGTCCCTACGAGCAGTACTTC,CASSLATGASGSPYEQYF
-,TRBJ1-4,TRBV19,-,13,TGTGCCAGTAGTATAGTCAGTAATGAAAAACTGTTTTTT,CASSIVSNEKLFF
-,TRBJ1-2,TRBV30,-,11,TGTGCCTGGAGCTCAGGGGTTGGCTACACCTTC,CAWSSGVGYTF
once,TRBJ2-1,TRBV3-1/TRBV3-2,TRBD2,16,TGTGCCAGCAGCCAAGCATGGGGCGGGAGCTACAATGAGCAGTTCTTC,CASSQAWGGSYNEQFF
-,TRBJ2-5,TRBV29-1,TRBD1,13,TGCAGCATCCTACAGGGGCCCCAAGAGACCCAGTACTTC,CSILQGPQETQYF
-,TRBJ2-1,TRBV29-1,-,12,TGCAGCGGAGTTGGGCCCCTTGGGGAGCAGTTCTTC,CSGVGPLGEQFF
-,TRBJ2-7,TRBV5-3,TRBD2,16,TGTGCCAGAAGCTTGATGGGACTAGCGTTTCCCTACGAGCAGTACTTC,CARSLMGLAFPYEQYF
-,TRBJ2-7,TRBV7-2,TRBD1,13,TGTGCCAGCAGCTTATGGGACAGCTACGAGCAGTACTTC,CASSLWDSYEQYF
-,TRBJ2-2,TRBV27,-,14,TGTGCCAGCAGTTTATCGTCAGGGACCGGGGAGCTGTTTTTT,CASSLSSGTGELFF
-,TRBJ1-2,TRBV14,TRBD1,16,TGTGCCAGCAGCCCAGACAGGGGGCTAGGGGACTATGGCTACACCTTC,CASSPDRGLGDYGYTF
-,TRBJ1-3,TRBV2,TRBD1,13,TGTGCCAGCGCAGGGGGCTCTGGAAACACCATATATTTT,CASAGGSGNTIYF
-,TRBJ1-2,TRBV30,-,15,TGTGCCTGCAACTTAGGAGGGGCTGGGGACTATGGCTACACCTTC,CACNLGGAGDYGYTF
-,TRBJ2-1,TRBV10-3,-,13,TGTGCCATCAGTGAGTCCGGTGACAATGAGCAGTTCTTC,CAISESGDNEQFF
-,TRBJ1-1,TRBV12-3/TRBV12-4,TRBD1,13,TGTGCCAGCAGTTCCATCGTCCGGAACAGGGGGCTGTTT,CASSSIVRNRGLF
-,TRBJ1-1,TRBV10-3,TRBD1,15,TGTGCCATCAGATTGGGACAGGGGGCGAACACTGAAGCTTTCTTT,CAIRLGQGANTEAFF
-,TRBJ2-7,TRBV7-8,-,17,TGTGCCAGCAAATACGCGGAACACCCAGAGCGTACCTACGAGCAGTACTTC,CASKYAEHPERTYEQYF
-,TRBJ2-1,TRBV19,-,14,TGTGCCAGTGGGCCGAAGAGCTCCTACAATGAGCAGTTCTTC,CASGPKSSYNEQFF
-,TRBJ2-5,TRBV11-2,TRBD2,16,TGTGCCAGCAGCACACCACTAGCGAGCCTACAAGAGACCCAGTACTTC,CASSTPLASLQETQYF
-,TRBJ1-6,TRBV7-2,TRBD1,15,TGTGCCAGCAGTTCGCCGGACAGGGAGGTTGCACCCCTCCACTTT,CASSSPDREVAPLHF
-,TRBJ1-3,TRBV5-8,-,15,TGTGCCAGCAGCATTAAGACAGTCTCTGGAAACACCATATATTTT,CASSIKTVSGNTIYF
-,TRBJ2-1,TRBV7-7,TRBD1,15,TGTGCCAGCAGCTTAGCCGGGACAGGGGGCTCGGAGCAGTTCTTC,CASSLAGTGGSEQFF
-,TRBJ1-1,TRBV5-8,-,15,TGTGCCAGCAGCTTGTTGTTGGGGGCGTACACTGAAGCTTTCTTT,CASSLLLGAYTEAFF
once,TRBJ2-2,TRBV2,TRBD2,16,TGTGCCAGTTTATCCGACCGGGACTACTCCTTCGGGGAGCTGTTTTTT,CASLSDRDYSFGELFF
-,TRBJ1-1,TRBV12-3/TRBV12-4,-,12,TGTGCCAGCAGTAGGGGCGACTCTGAAGCTTTCTTT,CASSRGDSEAFF
-,TRBJ2-1,TRBV7-8,-,12,TGTGCCAGCAGCCCCCCCGGGGGTGAGCAGTTCTTC,CASSPPGGEQFF
-,TRBJ1-1,TRBV7-9,TRBD1,17,TGTGCCAGCAACCCCGACCCGGGACAGAGATTGAACACTGAAGCTTTCTTT,CASNPDPGQRLNTEAFF
-,TRBJ2-7,TRBV11-1,TRBD2,15,TGTGCCAGCAGCTCACTAGCGGGAGGGTCCTACGAGCAGTACTTC,CASSSLAGGSYEQYF
-,TRBJ2-5,TRBV5-1,-,12,TGCGCCAGCAGCTCCCCCAAAGAGACCCAGTACTTC,CASSSPKETQYF
-,TRBJ2-3,TRBV9,-,16,TGTGCCAGCAGCGCCGCGGGGGGACAGACCACAGATACGCAGTATTTT,CASSAAGGQTTDTQYF
once,TRBJ2-1,TRBV9,-,17,TGTGCCAGCAGCGCCTCAGATAGCGGTAGAAAGCAAAATGAGCAGTTCTTC,CASSASDSGRKQNEQFF
many,TRBJ2-1,TRBV7-2,-,13,TGTGCCAGCAGCTTTCTCCAGCGGTATGAGCAGTTCTTC,CASSFLQRYEQFF
-,TRBJ2-1,TRBV14,-,14,TGTGCCAGCAGCCCAGGGCTCGCCTACAATGAGCAGTTCTTC,CASSPGLAYNEQFF
once,TRBJ1-2,TRBV27,TRBD1,13,TGTGCCAGCAGGGGACAGGGGGCGCGTGGCTACACCTTC,CASRGQGARGYTF
-,TRBJ2-5,TRBV19,TRBD1,14,TGTGCCAGTAGTACGGACAGGATCCAAGAGACCCAGTACTTC,CASSTDRIQETQYF
-,TRBJ1-1,TRBV27,-,15,TGTGCCAGCAGTCCACTACCACGGGGGTACACTGAAGCTTTCTTT,CASSPLPRGYTEAFF
-,TRBJ2-1,TRBV18,-,11,TGTGCCAGCTCAACAACATATGAGCAGTTCTTC,CASSTTYEQFF
few,TRBJ1-5,TRBV4-2,-,15,TGTGCCAGCAGCCGCGAAGGAGATAGCAATCAGCCCCAGCATTTT,CASSREGDSNQPQHF
-,TRBJ2-2,TRBV5-4,TRBD2,15,TGTGCCAGCAGTCCCGGGACTACTGACACCGGGGAGCTGTTTTTT,CASSPGTTDTGELFF
-,TRBJ2-5,TRBV5-1,-,16,TGCGCCAGCAGCTTGAGTGCTGGTTTGCGTCAAGAGACCCAGTACTTC,CASSLSAGLRQETQYF
-,TRBJ2-2,TRBV3-1/TRBV3-2,-,13,TGTGCCAGCACGGGGATTAACACCGGGGAGCTGTTTTTT,CASTGINTGELFF
-,TRBJ1-6,TRBV11-2,-,14,TGTGCCAGCAGCTTCACGTTGGGAGATTCACCCCTCCACTTT,CASSFTLGDSPLHF
-,TRBJ1-2,TRBV4-3,-,18,TGCGCCAGCAGCCAAGATCGAGGAACCGGGTTTTATTCAGGGGGCTACACCTTC,CASSQDRGTGFYSGGYTF
-,TRBJ2-4,TRBV29-1,-,14,TGCAGCGTAGTGGACAGTTTAGCCAAAAACATTCAGTACTTC,CSVVDSLAKNIQYF
-,TRBJ2-7,TRBV5-1,TRBD1,13,TGCGCCAGCGGGACAGGGGGAGGGAGCGAGCAGTACTTC,CASGTGGGSEQYF
-,TRBJ1-1,TRBV5-6,-,13,TGTGCCAGCAGTTTCGGGTTGAACACTGAAGCTTTCTTT,CASSFGLNTEAFF
-,TRBJ1-2,TRBV6-5,TRBD1,14,TGTGCCAGCACCGACGGGACAGGGGCCTATGGCTACACCTTC,CASTDGTGAYGYTF
few,TRBJ2-5,TRBV24-1,TRBD1,15,TGTGCCACCGCGACCGGGACAGGGTTGAAAGAGACCCAGTACTTC,CATATGTGLKETQYF